This T cell receptor beta chain was captured by sequencing in a study of T cell clones after liver transplantation. Here immunoSEQ multiplex PCR was the method, and the copy in TCRdb shows in-frame clones only, minus some. Among around 110,000 clones listed, about nine tenths were seen once. The CDR3 extends over 13 amino acids. Trimming took off 9 bases at V and 4 bases at J, with 13 bases between the two ends. From germline, CDR1 is LNHDA and CDR2 SQIVND (reference sequence). The TCR sequence derives from a human patient who received a liver transplant. Some T cells here may be from the graft donor. The sequencing used CD4+ T cells from blood, collected 12 months after liver transplant. The chain combines TRBV19 with TRBJ1-3; no clear D gene. Written as DNA, the CDR3 is TGTGCCAGCTGTGACATGAAAGGAAACACCATATATTTT. It encodes CASCDMKGNTIYF.